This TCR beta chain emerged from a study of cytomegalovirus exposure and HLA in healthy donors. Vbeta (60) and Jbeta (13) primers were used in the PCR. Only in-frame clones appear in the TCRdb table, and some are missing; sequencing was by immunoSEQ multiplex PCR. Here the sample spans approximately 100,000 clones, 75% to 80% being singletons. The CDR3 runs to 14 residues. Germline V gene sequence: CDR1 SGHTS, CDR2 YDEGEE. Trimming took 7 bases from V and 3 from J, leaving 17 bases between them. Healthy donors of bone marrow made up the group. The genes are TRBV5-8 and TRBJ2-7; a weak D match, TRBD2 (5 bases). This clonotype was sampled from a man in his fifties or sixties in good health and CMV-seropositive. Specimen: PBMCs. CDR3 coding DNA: TGTGCCAGCGTCCGGGAACAAGTTTTCTACGAGCAGTACTTC. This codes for CASVREQVFYEQYF.